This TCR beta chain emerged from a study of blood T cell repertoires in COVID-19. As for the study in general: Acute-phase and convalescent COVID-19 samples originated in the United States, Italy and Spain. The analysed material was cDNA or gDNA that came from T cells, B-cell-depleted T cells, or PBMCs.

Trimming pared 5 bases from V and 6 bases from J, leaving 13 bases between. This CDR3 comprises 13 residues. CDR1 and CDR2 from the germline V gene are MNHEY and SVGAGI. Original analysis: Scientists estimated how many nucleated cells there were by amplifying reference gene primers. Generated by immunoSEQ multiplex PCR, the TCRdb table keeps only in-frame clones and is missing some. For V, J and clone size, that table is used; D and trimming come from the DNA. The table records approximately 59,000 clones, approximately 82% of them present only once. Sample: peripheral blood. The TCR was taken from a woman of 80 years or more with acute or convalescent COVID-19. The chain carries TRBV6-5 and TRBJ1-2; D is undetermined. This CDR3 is CASSPRPQNGYTF. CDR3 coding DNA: TGTGCCAGCAGTCCCAGGCCGCAAAATGGCTACACCTTC.